The T cell receptor beta chain described here comes from a study of Graves' ophthalmopathy and Graves' hyperthyroidism. V was trimmed by 5 bases and J by 1 base, leaving 14 bases between them. Germline CDR1 and CDR2: SEHNR and FQNEAQ (reference sequence). The CDR3 consists of 15 residues. Transcripts of RNA were the source for amplifying TCR beta CDR3 regions. Amplification began with first-round RT-PCR using HTBI primers, then second-round multiplex PCR was performed. MiXCR, run by TCRdb on the multiplex PCR reads, gives a single entry per CDR3 protein. Altogether around 1.1 million distinct CDR3 sequences are present, 35% to 40% being singletons, with the ten largest covering approximately 12%.

The source of this sequence is an adult man with Graves' hyperthyroidism. Material: peripheral blood or thyroid tissue (not recorded which). This rearrangement joins TRBV7-9 to TRBJ1-1; perhaps TRBD1 as D (5 bases). The CDR3 bases are TGTGCCAGCAGCCAAGGGGAGGGCCCGAACACTGAAGCTTTCTTT. Its protein product is CASSQGEGPNTEAFF.